Listed below are T cell receptor beta chains from one sample, sequenced in a study of blood T cell repertoires in COVID-19. The assay was immunoSEQ multiplex PCR, and TCRdb's table has in-frame clones only and misses some. Of about 150,000 clones in the sample, 85% were seen once. Sample: PBMCs or T cells enriched from blood (not recorded which). The receptor source for this set is a woman aged 40 to 50 who had recovered from COVID-19. CDR3s include the opening cysteine and the closing phenylalanine or tryptophan. D genes are given only for firm matches. Expanded clones are given a class, and other clones once, few, many or no size at all.

V gene	CDR3 length	J gene	D gene	clone size	CDR3 DNA	CDR3 protein
TRBV11-2	17	TRBJ1-2	TRBD1	NA	TGTGCCAGCAGCTTCCTAACCGGGACAGGGGGATCCTATGGCTACACCTTC	CASSFLTGTGGSYGYTF
TRBV11-2	15	TRBJ2-5	NA	few	TGTGCCAGCAGACGTCCGGGACTTAGGCCCGAGACCCAGTACTTC	CASRRPGLRPETQYF
TRBV6-5	11	TRBJ1-1	NA	few	TGTGCCAGCAGCTCCGGGGCTGAAGCTTTCTTT	CASSSGAEAFF
TRBV7-8	15	TRBJ2-1	NA	NA	TGTGCCAGCACCCCGCGGGGTTACGGCGACAATGAGCAGTTCTTC	CASTPRGYGDNEQFF
TRBV23-1	13	TRBJ2-1	NA	NA	TGCGCCAGCCCAACAATCAGGGGAAATGAGCAGTTCTTC	CASPTIRGNEQFF
TRBV3-1/TRBV3-2	14	TRBJ2-1	NA	NA	TGTGCCAGCAGCCAAGACGGGGGAGACAATGAGCAGTTCTTC	CASSQDGGDNEQFF
TRBV7-9	13	TRBJ2-3	TRBD2	NA	TGTGCCAGCACTAGCGGGGGGGCAGATACGCAGTATTTT	CASTSGGADTQYF
TRBV9	14	TRBJ1-6	NA	few	TGTGCCAGCAGCGTAGGCGGGCGTAATTCACCCCTCCACTTT	CASSVGGRNSPLHF
TRBV15	13	TRBJ2-1	TRBD2	NA	TGTGCCACCAAGCACGGGGGAGGGGATGAGCAGTTCTTC	CATKHGGGDEQFF
TRBV7-9	15	TRBJ1-1	TRBD1	NA	TGTGCCAGCAGCAACAGGACAGGGAAGTTCTCTGAAGCTTTCTTT	CASSNRTGKFSEAFF
TRBV12-5	17	TRBJ2-1	NA	NA	TGTGCTAGTGGTTTGCCCCCGTTGGGGAGCTCCTACAATGAGCAGTTCTTC	CASGLPPLGSSYNEQFF
TRBV3-1/TRBV3-2	13	TRBJ2-5	NA	NA	TGTGCCAGCAGCCAGCGGCCCCAAGAGACCCAGTACTTC	CASSQRPQETQYF
TRBV2	15	TRBJ1-1	NA	NA	TGTGCCAGCAGTGAAACTTTGCTCTTCGGCACTGAAGCTTTCTTT	CASSETLLFGTEAFF
TRBV7-8	16	TRBJ1-6	NA	NA	TGTGCCAGCAGCTTAGAGGCCGGGTCTCCGAATTCACCCCTCCACTTT	CASSLEAGSPNSPLHF
TRBV9	15	TRBJ1-2	NA	NA	TGTGCCAGCAGCCCAGAGCTGAGGGGGGGCTATGGCTACACCTTC	CASSPELRGGYGYTF
TRBV14	13	TRBJ1-4	NA	NA	TGTGCCAGCAGCAGTTTCCAGGGGAGAGGTCTGTTTTTT	CASSSFQGRGLFF
TRBV7-6	19	TRBJ2-2	NA	NA	TGTGCCAGCAGCTTAGGTGTTTTGGGAGCGAAAAAGAACACCGGGGAGCTGTTTTTT	CASSLGVLGAKKNTGELFF
TRBV18	15	TRBJ1-3	NA	NA	TGTGCCAGCTCACCCAGTGGAGGGACTGGAAACACCATATATTTT	CASSPSGGTGNTIYF
TRBV7-9	17	TRBJ2-7	TRBD2	NA	TGTGCCAGCAGCCGCCAGGTAGGGACTAGCGGGAGTGGCGAGCAGTACTTC	CASSRQVGTSGSGEQYF
TRBV4-2	15	TRBJ2-3	NA	NA	TGTGCCAGCAGCCAAGGTATTAGCTGGACAGATACGCAGTATTTT	CASSQGISWTDTQYF
TRBV6-5	12	TRBJ1-4	NA	NA	TGTGCCAGCAGGCCAGGGGATGAAAAACTGTTTTTT	CASRPGDEKLFF
TRBV6-5	11	TRBJ1-3	NA	few	TGTGCCAGCAGCACTGGAAACACCATATATTTT	CASSTGNTIYF
TRBV2	14	TRBJ1-1	TRBD1	NA	TGTGCCAGCAGCCCAGGGGGGCGAAGCACTGAAGCTTTCTTT	CASSPGGRSTEAFF
TRBV12-3/TRBV12-4	13	TRBJ1-6	NA	NA	TGTGCCAGCAGTTTAGGGGCAACTTCACCCCTCCACTTT	CASSLGATSPLHF
TRBV3-1/TRBV3-2	16	TRBJ2-2	TRBD2	NA	TGTGCCAGCGGAATACTAGCGGGGGCCAACACCGGGGAGCTGTTTTTT	CASGILAGANTGELFF
TRBV10-3	14	TRBJ1-1	TRBD1	NA	TGTGCCATCAGTGGACGGACAGGGAACACTGAAGCTTTCTTT	CAISGRTGNTEAFF
TRBV6-5	11	TRBJ1-1	NA	NA	TGTGCCAGCAGGAGGCGGGGCGAAGCTTTCTTT	CASRRRGEAFF
TRBV4-2	14	TRBJ2-1	NA	NA	TGTGCCAGCAGCCAAACCCACTCTAGTGATGAGCAGTTCTTC	CASSQTHSSDEQFF
TRBV5-4	15	TRBJ1-2	TRBD1	NA	TGTGCCAGCAGCCTAGATGGACAGGGGGATAGGGGCTACACCTTC	CASSLDGQGDRGYTF
TRBV12-5	17	TRBJ1-2	NA	NA	TGTGCTAGTGGTTCCGAAGCCACAGGGCTTAATAACTATGGCTACACCTTC	CASGSEATGLNNYGYTF
TRBV4-1	14	TRBJ2-7	TRBD2	NA	TGCGCCAGCAGCCAGGATAGCGGGTGGAACGAGCAGTACTTC	CASSQDSGWNEQYF
TRBV9	13	TRBJ2-7	NA	NA	TGTGCCAGCAGCGCATTACAAGACTACGAGCAGTACTTC	CASSALQDYEQYF
TRBV19	15	TRBJ2-1	TRBD1	NA	TGTGCCAGTAGAGATGGGACAGGGGCTTACAATGAGCAGTTCTTC	CASRDGTGAYNEQFF
TRBV9	14	TRBJ2-7	TRBD1	NA	TGTGCCAGCAACGATGGACAGGGTCTATACGAGCAGTACTTC	CASNDGQGLYEQYF
TRBV27	20	TRBJ1-6	NA	NA	TGTGCCAGCAGAAAGAATATTCCTAAACTTGAAAGCTCCTATAATTCACCCCTCCACTTT	CASRKNIPKLESSYNSPLHF
TRBV6-5	16	TRBJ1-4	NA	NA	TGTGCCAGCAGTTACTCGATCACCACTCCGGGAGGAAAACTGTTTTTT	CASSYSITTPGGKLFF
TRBV7-9	16	TRBJ2-2	TRBD2	NA	TGTGCCAGCAGCTGGTCAGCGGGGGGGCCCACCGGGGAGCTGTTTTTT	CASSWSAGGPTGELFF
TRBV29-1	13	TRBJ1-4	NA	NA	TGCAGCGTTGAAGATCATCGGGGGGAAAAACTGTTTTTT	CSVEDHRGEKLFF
TRBV12-5	17	TRBJ2-2	TRBD2	NA	TGTGCTAGTGGTTTGAGTCTAGCGGGTTCAAACACCGGGGAGCTGTTTTTT	CASGLSLAGSNTGELFF
TRBV7-2	15	TRBJ1-2	NA	NA	TGTGCCAGCACCTCAATAGGGGGAGCTAACTATGGCTACACCTTC	CASTSIGGANYGYTF
TRBV4-2	15	TRBJ1-1	NA	NA	TGTGCCAGCAGCCCGAACAGCGGGTTGGACACTGAAGCTTTCTTT	CASSPNSGLDTEAFF
TRBV3-1/TRBV3-2	14	TRBJ2-7	NA	NA	TGTGCCAGCAGCCATACCGACATACCACACGAGCAGTACTTC	CASSHTDIPHEQYF
TRBV7-9	13	TRBJ2-7	NA	few	TGTGCCAGCAGCTTACTCCGAGAATACGAGCAGTACTTC	CASSLLREYEQYF
TRBV6-5	13	TRBJ1-2	NA	NA	TGTGCCAGCACGCGGGACCTCAACTATGGCTACACCTTC	CASTRDLNYGYTF
TRBV11-2	19	TRBJ2-2	TRBD1	NA	TGTGCCAGCAGCCCCTGGGCGACAGGGGGCGGTTCGGGCACCGGGGAGCTGTTTTTT	CASSPWATGGGSGTGELFF
TRBV5-4	15	TRBJ2-3	TRBD2	few	TGTGCCAGCAGCCTGGGACTAGCGGGCACAGATACGCAGTATTTT	CASSLGLAGTDTQYF
TRBV7-3	16	TRBJ2-7	NA	NA	TGTGCCAGCAGCTTAACGCTGACAGATCTATCCTACGAGCAGTACTTC	CASSLTLTDLSYEQYF
TRBV5-1	20	TRBJ2-2	TRBD1	NA	TGCGCCAGCAGCTTGGAATTTTGGACAGGAAATTTCGCGAACACCGGGGAGCTGTTTTTT	CASSLEFWTGNFANTGELFF